What follows are 31 T cell receptor beta chains derived from one specimen sequenced in a study of T cell repertoires in cytomegalovirus infection (dated by TCRdb to the late 2010s). Their antigens remain unidentified. The sample was run on an Illumina HiSeq 1500. TCRdb reanalyzed the raw reads on its own, using fastp at Q25 for trimming and MiXCR for clone calling, and kept in-frame beta chains. Under each unique CDR3 protein, matching rows form one entry showing the most common genes and DNA. The sample table shows 400,000 to 600,000 distinct CDR3 sequences, and 42% are seen once. Together, the top ten hold about 45% of the sample. Per the publication, the treatment or condition label means: in vitro stimulation with specific CMV peptide epitopes to enrich CMV-specific T cells. The sequenced sample was cultured PBMCs, obtained from culture after CMV antigen stimulation. These TCRs come from a human donor in good health (CMV status not recorded). Some clones in this sample may be carry-over from other donors' samples.

This clonotype was found many times. The J gene is TRBJ2-1, the V gene TRBV7-2; perhaps TRBD1 as D (5 bases). Per the germline V gene, CDR1 is SGHTA and CDR2 is FQGNSA. The CDR3 is 15 residues long. Deletions cut 5 bases from V and 3 bases from J, with 14 bases between. CDR3 loop: CASSRQWTVYNEQFF. In DNA form, the CDR3 reads TGTGCCAGCAGCCGACAGTGGACGGTCTACAATGAGCAGTTCTTC.

The chain employs TRBV6-6 and TRBJ1-2; 7 nucleotides agree with TRBD1. V lost 5 bases, J lost 1 base, and 7 bases stayed unmatched. The CDR3 loop spans 15 amino acids. Germline CDR1 is MNHNY and CDR2 is SVGAGI (reference sequence). CDR3 sequence (DNA): TGTGCCAGCAGTCCGACAGGGACGGTTAACTATGGCTACACCTTC. It specifies CASSPTGTVNYGYTF.

The rearrangement joins TRBV28 to TRBJ1-1, with D possibly TRBD1 on 6 matching bases. Per germline, CDR1 MDHEN and CDR2 SYDVKM. CDR3 length: 14 residues. The ends were cut back, 6 bases at V and 1 base at J, with 12 bases in the middle. This CDR3 is CASSWTAQNTEAFF. CDR3 in DNA: TGTGCCAGCAGCTGGACAGCCCAGAACACTGAAGCTTTCTTT. The whole variable domain, filled in from reference TRBV28 and TRBJ1-1, reads DVKVTQSSRYLVKRTGEKVFLECVQDMDHENMFWYRQDPGLGLRLIYFSYDVKMKEKGDIPEGYSVSREKKERFSLILESASTNQTSMYLCASSWTAQNTEAFFGQGTRLTVV.

The sample holds a few counts of this clonotype. V is TRBV6-6 and J is TRBJ2-3, with a possible D match to TRBD2 (6 bases). The ends were cut back, 2 bases at V and 2 bases at J, with 11 bases in the middle. Per the germline V gene, CDR1 is MNHNY and CDR2 is SVGAGI (reference sequence). The CDR3 is 15 residues long. Written as DNA, the CDR3 is TGTGCCAGCAGTTACATCGGGGGTTCCACAGATACGCAGTATTTT. Encoded protein: CASSYIGGSTDTQYF.

This clonotype has a handful of counts. V is TRBV7-2 and J is TRBJ2-3, with 7 bases aligning to TRBD2. Per germline, CDR1 SGHTA and CDR2 FQGNSA. CDR3 length: 17 residues. The trim removed 1 base at V and 3 bases at J, leaving 10 bases unmatched. The CDR3 region has the DNA TGTGCCAGCAGCTTAGGGGGGGGGGGACTCTTGACAGATACGCAGTATTTT. Translation gives CASSLGGGGLLTDTQYF.

The rearrangement links TRBV18 to TRBJ2-3; no firm D call. CDR1 is KGHSH and CDR2 is LQKENI in the germline V gene. V was trimmed by 3 bases and J by 2 bases, leaving 9 bases between them. The length of the CDR3 is 14 residues. This CDR3 is CASSPLSPTDTQYF. The CDR3 nucleotides are TGTGCCAGCTCACCTCTCAGTCCCACAGATACGCAGTATTTT.

This clonotype was detected ten times or more. This sequence joins TRBV6-1 and TRBJ2-7, with 12 bases matching TRBD2. J was trimmed by 0 bases and V by 6 bases; bases with no gene match: 6. In germline, CDR1 is MNHNS, CDR2 SASEGT. The CDR3 is made up of 16 amino acids. The CDR3 loop reads CASSGLAGPFSYEQYF. The DNA for the CDR3 is TGTGCCAGCAGCGGACTAGCGGGGCCGTTCTCCTACGAGCAGTACTTC.

This clonotype occurred a few times. The V call is TRBV7-2, the J call TRBJ2-7; D gene uncertain. The V end lost 3 bases, the J end lost 2 bases, and 8 bases lay between the germline ends. The CDR3 runs 13 residues. Germline V CDR1 and CDR2: SGHTA, FQGNSA. The CDR3 region has the DNA TGTGCCAGCAGCTTGGCGTGGGCCTACGAGCAGTACTTC. Amino acids: CASSLAWAYEQYF.

The J gene is TRBJ2-7, the V gene TRBV7-2; D is undetermined. Germline CDR1 SGHTA, CDR2 FQGNSA. The CDR3 has 13 amino acids. Trimming stripped 5 bases from V and 3 bases from J, with 11 bases between. This CDR3 is CASSLKTGYEQYF. CDR3 sequence (DNA): TGTGCCAGCAGCCTAAAGACCGGCTACGAGCAGTACTTC.

The chain has TRBV15 and TRBJ2-1, with TRBD1 matching 9 bases. After removal of 5 bases from V and 6 bases from J, the junction contained 5 bases not matched to a gene. The CDR3 sequence is 14 residues long. The V gene's germline CDR1 is LNHNV and CDR2 YYDKDF (reference sequence). CDR3 region: CATSGTGFTNEQFF. In DNA, the CDR3 is TGTGCCACCAGCGGGACAGGGTTTACCAATGAGCAGTTCTTC.

V is TRBV7-2 and J is TRBJ2-7; 14 positions match TRBD2. V lost 5 bases and J lost 3; bases outside the gene matches: 9. The CDR3 consists of 17 residues. Looked up from germline, CDR1 is SGHTA and CDR2 is FQGNSA. The CDR3 spells CASSGGTSGRFVYEQYF. The CDR3 DNA reads TGTGCCAGCAGCGGGGGGACTAGCGGGAGATTCGTCTACGAGCAGTACTTC.

This clonotype has only a few counts. V usage is TRBV7-2 and J usage is TRBJ1-3; 7 bases fit TRBD1. The CDR3 has 15 amino acids. V was clipped by 6 bases and J by 0 bases; unmatched bases: 5. Germline-derived CDR1 and CDR2 are SGHTA and FQGNSA. The CDR3 nucleotides read TGTGCCAGCAGAACCGGACAGGCCTCTGGAAACACCATATATTTT. Translated: CASRTGQASGNTIYF.

This clonotype has a handful of counts. As DNA, the CDR3 is TGTGCCAGCTCACCACTGGGGACGGATGGCTACACCTTC. Its translation is CASSPLGTDGYTF. This rearrangement joins TRBV18 to TRBJ1-2; weak D call: TRBD1 (5 bases). V gave up 1 base and J gave up 6 bases, with 9 bases separating them. The CDR3 spans 13 residues. Germline CDR1 reads KGHSH; CDR2 reads LQKENI.

This clonotype was seen only a few times. The rearrangement uses TRBV20-1 and TRBJ1-5, with D unresolved. This CDR3 has 15 residues. Trimming removed 1 base from V and 3 bases from J, with 13 bases in between. Per the germline V gene, CDR1 is DFQATT and CDR2 is SNEGSKA (reference sequence). CDR3 sequence reads: CSARGATSYNQPQHF. CDR3 in DNA: TGCAGTGCTAGAGGTGCGACCAGTTACAATCAGCCCCAGCATTTT.

V usage is TRBV5-1 and J usage is TRBJ1-2, with 10 bases identical to TRBD1. Looked up from germline, CDR1 is SGHRS and CDR2 is YFSETQ. CDR3 length: 14 residues. V shed 4 bases, J shed 7 bases, and the junction held 7 bases outside the gene matches. CDR3 sequence: CASSGGTGDGGYTF. CDR3 in DNA: TGCGCCAGCAGCGGGGGGACAGGGGATGGTGGCTACACCTTC.

This clonotype was observed a handful of times. The chain couples TRBV6-5 to TRBJ2-7; D could derive from TRBD1 or TRBD2 (5 bases each). In germline, CDR1 is MNHEY, CDR2 SVGAGI. The V and J ends lost 2 bases and 5 bases respectively, with 13 bases between them. There are 14 residues in the CDR3. The CDR3 bases are TGTGCCAGCAGTTACCTAGGGGACGGGGACGAGCAGTACTTC. It encodes CASSYLGDGDEQYF.

The genes are TRBV12-3 or TRBV12-4 and TRBJ2-3; tentative D call: TRBD2 (6 bases). Trimming stripped 5 bases from V and 2 bases from J, with 20 bases between. CDR3 length: 17 residues. As DNA, the CDR3 is TGTGCCAGCAGTGCGGACTATTCCTCCCCTTTCACAGATACGCAGTATTTT. Amino acids: CASSADYSSPFTDTQYF.

The V call is TRBV5-4, the J call TRBJ2-1, with a possible D match to TRBD2 (5 bases). The CDR3 sequence is 13 residues long. V lost 1 base to trimming and J lost 9 bases, with 11 bases between them. Germline CDR1 is SGHNT and CDR2 is YYREEE (reference sequence). This CDR3 reads CASSLRGPGEQFF. As DNA, the CDR3 is TGTGCCAGCAGCTTGAGAGGGCCGGGTGAGCAGTTCTTC.

In its sample, this clonotype was seen many times. The DNA for the CDR3 is TGTGCCAGCAGCTTAGGCGGGCTGACCTACAATGAGCAGTTCTTC. Translated, it gives CASSLGGLTYNEQFF. The chain uses TRBV7-2 and TRBJ2-1; possibly TRBD2 for D (5 bases). V dropped 1 base and J dropped 2 bases, with 9 bases sitting between them. This CDR3 is built from 15 residues. Germline values: CDR1 SGHTA, CDR2 FQGNSA. The entire variable domain, with the rest obtained from reference TRBV7-2 and TRBJ2-1, is as follows: GAGVSQSPSNKVTEKGKDVELRCDPISGHTALYWYRQSLGQGLEFLIYFQGNSAPDKSGLPSDRFSAERTGGSVSTLTIQRTQQEDSAVYLCASSLGGLTYNEQFFGPGTRLTVL.

This clonotype occurred a few times. The CDR3: CASSTPGGTQYF. The DNA for the CDR3 is TGTGCCAGTAGTACCCCGGGGGGTACGCAGTATTTT. This rearrangement joins TRBV19 to TRBJ2-3, with 7 bases fitting TRBD2. This CDR3 is 12 amino acids long. V dropped 4 bases and J dropped 8; count of bases not matched to a gene: 3. The germline gives CDR1 LNHDA, CDR2 SQIVND (reference sequence). Using reference TRBV19 and TRBJ2-3 for the parts outside the CDR3, the full variable domain is DGGITQSPKYLFRKEGQNVTLSCEQNLNHDAMYWYRQDPGQGLRLIYYSQIVNDFQKGDIAEGYSVSREKKESFPLTVTSAQKNPTAFYLCASSTPGGTQYFGPGTRLTVL.

The chain uses TRBV20-1 and TRBJ2-3; 11 nucleotides match TRBD2. This CDR3 spans 16 amino acids. CDR1 is DFQATT, CDR2 SNEGSKA, per germline (reference sequence). J lost 3 bases, V lost 3 bases, and 8 bases had no gene match. This CDR3 reads CSASGSSGRSTDTQYF. The CDR3 DNA follows: TGCAGTGCTAGTGGATCTAGCGGGAGGAGTACAGATACGCAGTATTTT.

This clonotype appeared once. This chain uses TRBV6-5 with TRBJ2-2, with a weak D call TRBD1 (6 bases). Trimming pared 1 base from V and 2 bases from J, leaving 14 bases between. The CDR3 covers 17 residues. Germline CDR1 is MNHEY and CDR2 is SVGAGI. CDR3 nucleotides: TGTGCCAGCAGTTACTTGGGCAGGGGCGGTAACACCGGGGAGCTGTTTTTT. Translated: CASSYLGRGGNTGELFF.

This clonotype was found a few times. The chain combines TRBV19 with TRBJ2-5, with D tentatively TRBD1 or TRBD2 (5 bases each). Germline V gene data show CDR1 as LNHDA and CDR2 as SQIVND (reference sequence). Deletions cut 3 bases from V and 1 base from J, with 21 bases between. The CDR3 totals 18 residues. CDR3 in DNA: TGTGCCAGTAGTATGGGGGAAGATTGGGCCCTGAGCCAAGAGACCCAGTACTTC. Its protein is CASSMGEDWALSQETQYF.

The chain has TRBV6-6 and TRBJ2-3; D is unclear. CDR3 length: 14 amino acids. Germline CDR1 reads MNHNY; CDR2 reads SVGAGI (reference sequence). V lost 2 bases to trimming and J lost 1 base, with 7 bases between them. The CDR3 nucleotides read TGTGCCAGCAGTTACCTCCTAGGCACAGATACGCAGTATTTT. Translating it yields CASSYLLGTDTQYF.

This clonotype occurred a few times. The CDR3 here is CASSLVAGALENEQFF. The CDR3 DNA follows: TGTGCCAGCAGTTTAGTGGCGGGGGCCCTGGAGAATGAGCAGTTCTTC. This chain connects TRBV28 to TRBJ2-1; tentative D call: TRBD2 (7 bases). The V gene's germline CDR1 is MDHEN and CDR2 SYDVKM. This CDR3 is 16 amino acids long. Trimming removed 2 bases from V and 7 bases from J, with 18 bases in between.

The gene calls are TRBV7-9 and TRBJ2-7; D possibly corresponds to TRBD2 (6 bases). This CDR3 has 16 residues. Germline V gives CDR1 SEHNR, CDR2 FQNEAQ (reference sequence). V was pared by 3 bases and J by 2 bases, with 17 bases between. The CDR3 loop reads CASSFHLGTVAYEQYF. CDR3 bases: TGTGCCAGCAGCTTCCATTTGGGGACTGTAGCCTACGAGCAGTACTTC.

The rearrangement joins TRBV29-1 to TRBJ2-5; D is unresolved. Between the trimmed V and J ends, which lost 7 bases and 5 bases, there was a span of 11 bases. This CDR3 region has 11 residues. Germline assignment: CDR1 SQVTM and CDR2 ANQGSEA. CDR3 bases: TGCAGCGGTGGTAAAAGGGAGACCCAGTACTTC. This translates into CSGGKRETQYF.

The V and J genes are TRBV5-4 and TRBJ1-1, with D possibly matching TRBD1 (5 bases). The CDR3 spans 14 residues. V lost 4 bases and J lost 3, with 13 bases in between. CDR1 and CDR2 from the germline V gene are SGHNT and YYREEE (reference sequence). The DNA of the CDR3 is TGTGCCAGCAGCGCGATGGGGCGGGACACTGAAGCTTTCTTT. This sequence encodes CASSAMGRDTEAFF.

The chain has TRBV28 and TRBJ2-7; TRBD1 agrees at 8 bases. The CDR3 is 14 amino acids. With V trimmed by 10 bases and J by 5 bases, 13 bases remained unmatched. Germline V gives CDR1 MDHEN, CDR2 SYDVKM. The DNA of the CDR3 is TGTGCCACCAGCCGAAGGGACAGGTTCCACGAGCAGTACTTC. Amino acid sequence: CATSRRDRFHEQYF. Variable domain in full (rest from reference TRBV28 and TRBJ2-7): DVKVTQSSRYLVKRTGEKVFLECVQDMDHENMFWYRQDPGLGLRLIYFSYDVKMKEKGDIPEGYSVSREKKERFSLILESASTNQTSMYLCATSRRDRFHEQYFGPGTRLTVT.

V gene TRBV12-3 or TRBV12-4 combines with J gene TRBJ2-1; 14 bases align to TRBD2. Trimming cost V 7 bases and J 10 bases; bases outside gene matches: 12. The CDR3 sequence is 16 residues long. The CDR3 nucleotides are TGTGCCAGCACCGGGACTAGCGGGAGAGGGAATAAGGAGCAGTTCTTC. It translates to CASTGTSGRGNKEQFF.

This clonotype came up many times. This chain joins TRBV7-2 and TRBJ1-4; no definite D call. Germline assignment: CDR1 SGHTA and CDR2 FQGNSA. CDR3 length: 14 amino acids. Trimming took 4 bases from V and 8 from J, leaving 14 bases between them. The CDR3 here is CASSSRGSGEKLFF. The CDR3 bases are TGTGCCAGCAGCTCCAGAGGGTCCGGGGAAAAACTGTTTTTT.